Each of the 23 T cell receptor beta chains below was sequenced from the same sample in a study of blood T cell repertoires in COVID-19. The protocol was immunoSEQ multiplex PCR, while the TCRdb copy is restricted to in-frame clones and leaves out a portion. Of 250,000 to 300,000 clones listed, more than 85% are singletons. The specimen was peripheral blood. These receptors were taken from a man aged 18 to 29 with active or convalescent COVID-19.

The rearrangement joins TRBV4-3 to TRBJ2-3, with D possibly TRBD2 on 6 matching bases. Germline assignment: CDR1 LGHNA and CDR2 YSLEER. The CDR3 contains 14 residues. Trimming left V 3 bases short and J 4 bases short, with 11 bases between. CDR3: CASSHLTRSDTQYF. The CDR3 nucleotides read TGCGCCAGCAGCCACCTGACTAGATCAGATACGCAGTATTTT.

The gene calls are TRBV29-1 and TRBJ2-3; 9 positions match TRBD1. CDR1 and CDR2 (germline): SQVTM, ANQGSEA. This CDR3 is built from 14 residues. V was clipped by 8 bases and J by 0 bases; unmatched bases: 6. In nucleotides, the CDR3 is TGCAGCTTCGTGGACAGGGGTAGCACAGATACGCAGTATTTT. The encoded protein is CSFVDRGSTDTQYF.

This sequence joins TRBV3-1 (or the pseudogene TRBV3-2) and TRBJ2-6; D gene unclear. The V and J ends lost 3 bases and 7 bases respectively, with 7 bases between them. The CDR3 totals 13 residues. CDR1 LGHDT and CDR2 YNNKEL come from the germline V gene (reference sequence). CDR3 region: CASSQAPANVLTF. In DNA, the CDR3 is TGTGCCAGCAGCCAGGCCCCAGCCAACGTCCTGACTTTC.

The rearrangement joins TRBV3-1 (or the pseudogene TRBV3-2) to TRBJ1-1, with 7 bases that match TRBD1. Germline CDR1 is LGHDT and CDR2 is YNNKEL (reference sequence). V lost 4 bases, J lost 10 bases, and 9 bases stayed unmatched. The CDR3 is 13 residues long. The CDR3 spells CASSRSGTASAFF. DNA of the CDR3: TGTGCCAGCAGCCGCTCCGGGACAGCCTCAGCTTTCTTT.

The chain is built from TRBV6-5 and TRBJ2-7; a weak D match, TRBD2 (5 bases). This CDR3 has 15 amino acids. V shed 6 bases and J shed 5 bases, with 20 bases lying between them. Germline assignment: CDR1 MNHEY and CDR2 SVGAGI. This CDR3 reads CASSRDGLNADEQYF. CDR3 coding DNA: TGTGCCAGCAGCAGAGACGGACTGAATGCAGACGAGCAGTACTTC.

The CDR3: CASSPYNEQFF. Here the CDR3 DNA reads TGTGCCAGCAGCCCGTACAATGAGCAGTTCTTC. The chain couples TRBV6-1 to TRBJ2-1; the D is unclear. Germline V CDR1 and CDR2: MNHNS, SASEGT. With 6 bases removed from V and 4 bases from J, the gap between germline ends came to 4 bases. The CDR3 is 11 residues long.

The chain couples TRBV7-8 to TRBJ1-2, with D unclear. CDR3 size: 14 residues. Trimming cost V 1 base and J 4 bases, with 10 bases left between them. Looked up from germline, CDR1 is SGHVS and CDR2 is FQNEAQ. DNA of the CDR3: TGTGCCAGCAGCTTAGATCCCAGTCTCTATGGCTACACCTTC. Its protein product is CASSLDPSLYGYTF.

The rearrangement joins TRBV6-5 to TRBJ1-1; D unclear. The CDR3 has 14 amino acids. The germline gives CDR1 MNHEY, CDR2 SVGAGI. V was cut by 7 bases and J by 9 bases, with 21 bases left in between. The CDR3 is CASIQSGSGAKAFF. CDR3 bases: TGTGCCAGCATCCAGAGTGGTTCAGGCGCTAAAGCTTTCTTT.

The V call is TRBV7-9, the J call TRBJ2-7; TRBD1 matches 7 bases. The germline gives CDR1 SEHNR, CDR2 FQNEAQ (reference sequence). There are 12 residues in the CDR3. V lost 4 bases and J lost 4; bases outside the gene matches: 1. In nucleotides, the CDR3 is TGTGCCAGCAGCTCGGACAGGTACGAGCAGTACTTC. Protein: CASSSDRYEQYF. Together with reference TRBV7-9 and TRBJ2-7, the CDR3 gives the full variable domain: DTGVSQNPRHKITKRGQNVTFRCDPISEHNRLYWYRQTLGQGPEFLTYFQNEAQLEKSRLLSDRFSAERPKGSFSTLEIQRTEQGDSAMYLCASSSDRYEQYFGPGTRLTVT.

The CDR3 DNA is TGTGCCAGCAGCTTAAGCGCCGACCCCGGCTCCTACGAGCAGTACTTC. This sequence encodes CASSLSADPGSYEQYF. The chain joins TRBV7-6 to TRBJ2-7; D is ambiguous. CDR1 and CDR2 (germline): SGHVS, FNYEAQ. Trimming left V 2 bases short and J 0 bases short, with 14 bases between. This CDR3 is 16 amino acids long.

This chain uses TRBV9 with TRBJ1-2, with 9 nucleotides matching TRBD1. The ends lost 3 bases at V and 0 bases at J; junction bases unmatched: 6. Germline CDR1 is SGDLS and CDR2 is YYNGEE. The CDR3 has 16 amino acids. The CDR3 nucleotides are TGTGCCAGCAGCGCCCCACGGGACAGGGCTAACTATGGCTACACCTTC. Translation: CASSAPRDRANYGYTF.

This clone was found once. The CDR3 loop reads CASSQAPSGGTNEQFF. The CDR3 DNA reads as TGCGCCAGCAGCCAAGCGCCTAGCGGGGGGACGAATGAGCAGTTCTTC. This rearrangement joins TRBV4-3 to TRBJ2-1, with TRBD2 matching 11 bases. The CDR3 sequence is 16 residues long. Trimming removed 1 base from V and 7 bases from J; junction bases left unmatched: 6. Germline loops: CDR1 LGHNA, CDR2 YSLEER.

J is TRBJ2-7 and V is TRBV19; 8 nucleotides align to TRBD1. The CDR3 contains 14 residues. The J segment lost 4 bases and the V segment lost 9 bases, leaving 11 bases of the junction unmatched. CDR1 and CDR2 (germline): LNHDA, SQIVND (reference sequence). The CDR3 region is CASNPGTGEYEQYF. The CDR3, as DNA: TGTGCCAGCAACCCCGGGACAGGAGAATACGAGCAGTACTTC.

The rearrangement uses TRBV6-5 and TRBJ1-6; 7 nucleotides align to TRBD1. CDR3 size: 15 residues. V was clipped by 6 bases and J by 6 bases; unmatched bases: 8. Looked up from germline, CDR1 is MNHEY and CDR2 is SVGAGI. This CDR3 reads CASSRDSRFNSPLHF. CDR3 DNA sequence: TGTGCCAGCAGCCGGGACAGTAGATTTAATTCACCCCTCCACTTT.

This chain joins TRBV29-1 and TRBJ1-2; tentatively, D is TRBD1 (6 bases). The V end was cut by 2 bases, the J end by 8 bases, with 15 bases between. Per germline, CDR1 SQVTM and CDR2 ANQGSEA. The CDR3 runs 13 residues. This chain's CDR3 is CSVETLGAQGYTF. The CDR3 DNA reads TGCAGCGTTGAAACTTTGGGGGCACAAGGCTACACCTTC.

V is TRBV30 and J is TRBJ2-3; TRBD2 matches 9 bases. The CDR3 runs to 14 residues. The junction had 7 bases not matched to a gene; V was cut back by 5 bases and J by 4 bases. In germline, CDR1 is GTSNPN, CDR2 SVGIG (reference sequence). The chain's CDR3 is CAWFPGLAPDTQYF. For the CDR3, the DNA is TGTGCCTGGTTTCCGGGACTAGCCCCAGATACGCAGTATTTT.

This clone turned up a few times. V usage is TRBV11-2 and J usage is TRBJ2-1; D remains unclear. The CDR3 is made up of 13 amino acids. V gave up 1 base and J gave up 9 bases, with 10 bases separating them. Germline values: CDR1 SGHAT, CDR2 FQNNGV. CDR3 coding DNA: TGTGCCAGCAGCTTAGCCTTGTTCGGTGAGCAGTTCTTC. Translating gives CASSLALFGEQFF.

The chain couples TRBV4-2 to TRBJ2-5, with 11 bases aligning to TRBD2. The V and J ends lost 1 base and 2 bases, in that order; junction bases with no gene match: 6. The CDR3 contains 17 residues. Germline V CDR1 and CDR2: LGHNA, YNFKEQ. For the CDR3, the DNA is TGTGCCAGCAGCCAAGCCCTGGGACTAGCGGATCAAGAGACCCAGTACTTC. This gives the protein CASSQALGLADQETQYF.

The rearrangement links TRBV11-2 to TRBJ1-6; D perhaps matches TRBD1 (6 bases). Germline-derived CDR1 and CDR2 are SGHAT and FQNNGV. This CDR3 region has 19 residues. V was pared by 7 bases and J by 7 bases, with 29 bases between. CDR3 loop: CASTFQAGGRIFGNSPLHF. The CDR3 bases are TGTGCCAGCACCTTTCAGGCGGGGGGCCGGATCTTCGGGAATTCACCCCTCCACTTT.

V gene TRBV24-1 combines with J gene TRBJ2-4; TRBD2 agrees at 8 bases. From germline, CDR1 is KGHDR and CDR2 SFDVKD. V trimming: 4 bases; J trimming: 3 bases; junction bases outside the gene matches: 4. This CDR3 comprises 15 residues. CDR3 in amino acids: CATSEGRGGKNIQYF. CDR3 DNA: TGTGCCACCAGTGAAGGACGGGGGGGCAAAAACATTCAGTACTTC.

This sequence joins TRBV3-1 (or the pseudogene TRBV3-2) and TRBJ2-3, with 10 bases aligning to TRBD2. The germline CDR1 and CDR2 sequences are LGHDT and YNNKEL (reference sequence). The CDR3 runs to 15 residues. Trimming cost V 5 bases and J 2 bases; bases outside gene matches: 4. The CDR3 spells CASSERGGLTDTQYF. As DNA, the CDR3 is TGTGCCAGCAGCGAGCGGGGGGGCCTCACAGATACGCAGTATTTT.

The V and J genes are TRBV5-4 and TRBJ2-3, with D tentatively TRBD2 (6 bases). The CDR3 has 15 amino acids. CDR1 and CDR2 from the germline V gene are SGHNT and YYREEE (reference sequence). V dropped 4 bases and J dropped 2 bases, with 14 bases sitting between them. CDR3 bases: TGTGCCAGCAGCCGACGCGGGGAACTCACAGATACGCAGTATTTT. Translated: CASSRRGELTDTQYF.

The sample holds a few counts of this clone. CDR3 residues: CASSLAGAEYNEQFF. In DNA form, the CDR3 reads TGCGCCAGCAGCTTGGCGGGAGCTGAGTACAATGAGCAGTTCTTC. V is TRBV5-1 and J is TRBJ2-1; tentatively, D is TRBD2 (6 bases). This CDR3 spans 15 amino acids. V was clipped by 0 bases and J by 4 bases, with 11 bases between them. Germline CDR1 reads SGHRS; CDR2 reads YFSETQ.